This T cell receptor (beta chain) emerged from a study of coeliac disease. Concerning this clone: Its antigen is not identified.

The data were produced by immunoSEQ multiplex PCR, yet TCRdb's version contains in-frame clones alone and is incomplete. This table has 5,500 to 7,000 clones, about 67% appearing once. Points from the study as a whole: Control samples showed higher TRB and TRG clonality than intraepithelial and lamina propria samples in active celiac disease. Few TRB amino acid sequences were shared between samples; most were unique.

The CDR3 extends over 15 amino acids. The V and J ends lost 3 bases and 0 bases, in that order; junction bases with no gene match: 5. CDR1 and CDR2 from the germline V gene are SGHNT and YYREEE (reference sequence). The sample was lymphocytes from the gut lamina propria. The chain uses TRBV5-4 and TRBJ1-1; TRBD1 aligns across 7 bases. This sequence was found in an older man with active celiac disease. The CDR3 DNA follows: TGTGCCAGCAGCTCGGGACAGCTTATGAACACTGAAGCTTTCTTT. It specifies CASSSGQLMNTEAFF.